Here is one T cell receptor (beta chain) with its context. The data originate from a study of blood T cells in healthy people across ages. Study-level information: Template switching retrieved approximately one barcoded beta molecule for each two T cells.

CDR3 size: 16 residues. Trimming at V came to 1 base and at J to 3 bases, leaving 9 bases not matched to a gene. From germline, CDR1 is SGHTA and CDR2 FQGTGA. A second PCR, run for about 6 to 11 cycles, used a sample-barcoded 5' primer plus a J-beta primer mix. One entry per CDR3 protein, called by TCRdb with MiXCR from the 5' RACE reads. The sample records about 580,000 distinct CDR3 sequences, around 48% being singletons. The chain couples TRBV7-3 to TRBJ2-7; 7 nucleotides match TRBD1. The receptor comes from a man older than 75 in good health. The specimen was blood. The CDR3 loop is CASSLKGAGPLYEQYF. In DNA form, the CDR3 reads TGTGCCAGCAGCTTAAAGGGGGCAGGGCCCCTCTACGAGCAGTACTTC.